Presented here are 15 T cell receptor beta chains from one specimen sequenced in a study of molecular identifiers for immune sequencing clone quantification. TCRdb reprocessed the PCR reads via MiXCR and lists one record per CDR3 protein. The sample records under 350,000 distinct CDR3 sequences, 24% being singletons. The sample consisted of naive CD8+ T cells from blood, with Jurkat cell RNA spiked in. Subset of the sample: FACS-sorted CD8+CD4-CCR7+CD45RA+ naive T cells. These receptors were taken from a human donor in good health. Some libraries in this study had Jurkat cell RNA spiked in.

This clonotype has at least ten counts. CDR3 coding DNA: TGTGCCAGCAGCGAAGGGGGGGCTAATAATGAAAAACTGTTTTTT. This encodes CASSEGGANNEKLFF. The chain has TRBV9 and TRBJ1-4, with D maybe TRBD1 (6 bases). CDR1 is SGDLS, CDR2 YYNGEE, per germline. Trimming cost V 3 bases and J 4 bases, with 13 bases left between them. The CDR3 consists of 15 residues. The full variable domain, completed using reference TRBV9 and TRBJ1-4, is DSGVTQTPKHLITATGQRVTLRCSPRSGDLSVYWYQQSLDQGLQFLIQYYNGEERAKGNILERFSAQQFPDLHSELNLSSLELGDSALYFCASSEGGANNEKLFFGSGTQLSVL.

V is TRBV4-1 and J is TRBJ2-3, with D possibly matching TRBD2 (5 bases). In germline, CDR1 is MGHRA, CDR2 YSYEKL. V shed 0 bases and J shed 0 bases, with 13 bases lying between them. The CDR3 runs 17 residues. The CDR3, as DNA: TGCGCCAGCAGCCAAGATTTAGGAGGATCTAGCACAGATACGCAGTATTTT. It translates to CASSQDLGGSSTDTQYF.

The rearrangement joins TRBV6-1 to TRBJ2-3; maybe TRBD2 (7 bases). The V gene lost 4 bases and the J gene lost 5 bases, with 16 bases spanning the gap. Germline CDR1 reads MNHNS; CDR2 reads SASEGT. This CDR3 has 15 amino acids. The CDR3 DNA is TGTGCCAGCAGTGTTGTGGGGGGGCCGGGAGATACGCAGTATTTT. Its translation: CASSVVGGPGDTQYF.

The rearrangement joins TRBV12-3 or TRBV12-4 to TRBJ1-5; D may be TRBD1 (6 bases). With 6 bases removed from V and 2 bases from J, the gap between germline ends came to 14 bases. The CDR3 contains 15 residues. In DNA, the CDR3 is TGTGCCAGCAGCCAGGGGACGGAAGGCAATCAGCCCCAGCATTTT. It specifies CASSQGTEGNQPQHF.

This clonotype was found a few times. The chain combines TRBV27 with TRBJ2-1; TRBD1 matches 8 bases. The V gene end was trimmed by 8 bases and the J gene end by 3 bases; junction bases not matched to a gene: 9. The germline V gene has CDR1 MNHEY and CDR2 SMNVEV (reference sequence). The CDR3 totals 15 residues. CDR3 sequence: CASAPTGVLYNEQFF. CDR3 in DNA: TGTGCCAGCGCTCCGACAGGGGTCCTCTACAATGAGCAGTTCTTC.

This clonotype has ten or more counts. CDR3 sequence reads: CSVLDGYSNQPQHF. CDR3 nucleotide sequence: TGCAGCGTTCTAGACGGATATAGCAATCAGCCCCAGCATTTT. The chain is built from TRBV29-1 and TRBJ1-5; D gene ambiguous. CDR3 length: 14 amino acids. Between the trimmed V and J ends, which lost 5 bases and 0 bases, there was a span of 11 bases. Germline V CDR1 and CDR2: SQVTM, ANQGSEA. Full variable domain (outside the CDR3, taken from reference TRBV29-1 and TRBJ1-5): SAVISQKPSRDICQRGTSLTIQCQVDSQVTMMFWYRQQPGQSLTLIATANQGSEATYESGFVIDKFPISRPNLTFSTLTVSNMSPEDSSIYLCSVLDGYSNQPQHFGDGTRLSIL.

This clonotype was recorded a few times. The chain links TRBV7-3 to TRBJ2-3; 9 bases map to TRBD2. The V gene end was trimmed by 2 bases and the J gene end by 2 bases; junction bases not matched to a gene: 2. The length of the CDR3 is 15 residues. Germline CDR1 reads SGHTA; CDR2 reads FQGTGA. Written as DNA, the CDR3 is TGTGCCAGCAGCTTACTAGCGGGAATCACAGATACGCAGTATTTT. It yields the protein CASSLLAGITDTQYF.

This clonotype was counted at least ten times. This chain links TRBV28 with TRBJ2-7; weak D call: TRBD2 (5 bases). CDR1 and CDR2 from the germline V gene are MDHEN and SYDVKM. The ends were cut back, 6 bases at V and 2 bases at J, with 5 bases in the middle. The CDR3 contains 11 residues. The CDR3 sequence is CASRRAYEQYF. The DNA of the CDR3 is TGTGCCAGCAGGAGGGCCTACGAGCAGTACTTC.

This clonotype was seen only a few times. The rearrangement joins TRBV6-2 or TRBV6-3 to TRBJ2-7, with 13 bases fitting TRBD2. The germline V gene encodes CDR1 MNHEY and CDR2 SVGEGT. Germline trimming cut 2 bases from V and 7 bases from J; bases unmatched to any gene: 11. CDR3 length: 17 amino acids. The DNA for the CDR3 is TGTGCCAGCAGTTACATACCCGGACTAGCGGGAGTAATTGAGCAGTACTTC. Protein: CASSYIPGLAGVIEQYF.

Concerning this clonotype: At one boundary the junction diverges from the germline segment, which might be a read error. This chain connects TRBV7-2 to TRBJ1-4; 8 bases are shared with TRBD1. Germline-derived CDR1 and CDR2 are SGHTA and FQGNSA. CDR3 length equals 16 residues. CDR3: CAGSQGTGATNEKLFF. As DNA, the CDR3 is TGTGCCGGCAGCCAGGGGACAGGTGCAACTAATGAAAAACTGTTTTTT.

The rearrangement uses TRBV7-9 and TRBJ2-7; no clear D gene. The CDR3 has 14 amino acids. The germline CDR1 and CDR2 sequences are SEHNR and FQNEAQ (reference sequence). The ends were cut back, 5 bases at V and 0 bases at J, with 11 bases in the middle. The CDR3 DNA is TGTGCCAGCAGCGAGCCCGGAGCCTCCTACGAGCAGTACTTC. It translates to CASSEPGASYEQYF.

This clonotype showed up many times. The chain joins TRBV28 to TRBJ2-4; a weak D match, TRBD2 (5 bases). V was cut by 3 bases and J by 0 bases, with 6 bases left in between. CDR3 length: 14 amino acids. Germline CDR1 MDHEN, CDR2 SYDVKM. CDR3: CASSFRGAKNIQYF. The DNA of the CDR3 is TGTGCCAGCAGTTTCCGGGGAGCCAAAAACATTCAGTACTTC. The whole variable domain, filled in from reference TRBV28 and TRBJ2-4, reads DVKVTQSSRYLVKRTGEKVFLECVQDMDHENMFWYRQDPGLGLRLIYFSYDVKMKEKGDIPEGYSVSREKKERFSLILESASTNQTSMYLCASSFRGAKNIQYFGAGTRLSVL.

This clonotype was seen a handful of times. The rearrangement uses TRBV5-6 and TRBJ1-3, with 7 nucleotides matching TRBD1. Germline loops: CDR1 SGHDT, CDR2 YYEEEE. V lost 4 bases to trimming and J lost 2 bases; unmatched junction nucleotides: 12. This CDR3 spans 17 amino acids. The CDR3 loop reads CASSPYDRAATGNTIYF. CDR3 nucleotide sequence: TGTGCCAGCAGCCCTTATGACAGGGCCGCGACTGGAAACACCATATATTTT.

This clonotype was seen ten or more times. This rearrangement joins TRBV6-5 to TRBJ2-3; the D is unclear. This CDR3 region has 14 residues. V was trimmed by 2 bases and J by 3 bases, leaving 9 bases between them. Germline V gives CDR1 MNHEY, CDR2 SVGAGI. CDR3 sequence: CASSYHSPTDTQYF. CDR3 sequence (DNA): TGTGCCAGCAGTTACCATTCTCCTACAGATACGCAGTATTTT.

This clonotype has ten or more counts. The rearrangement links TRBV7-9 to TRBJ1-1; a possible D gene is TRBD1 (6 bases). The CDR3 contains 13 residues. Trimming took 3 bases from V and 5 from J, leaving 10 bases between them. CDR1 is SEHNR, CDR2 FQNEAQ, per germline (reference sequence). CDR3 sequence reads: CASSFTGSTEAFF. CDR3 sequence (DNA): TGTGCCAGCAGCTTTACAGGGAGTACTGAAGCTTTCTTT.